Presented here are 27 T cell receptor beta chains from one specimen sequenced in a study of blood T cell repertoires in COVID-19. Produced via immunoSEQ multiplex PCR; TCRdb's table is partial and in-frame only. The profile shows 150,000 to 200,000 clones, 85% to 90% of them singletons. What was sequenced was peripheral blood. The receptors come from a human donor in a cohort sampled during active COVID-19.

This chain joins TRBV3-1 (or the pseudogene TRBV3-2) and TRBJ2-1; 9 bases match TRBD1. CDR3 size: 17 residues. V lost 0 bases, J lost 5 bases, and 8 bases stayed unmatched. Germline V gene lookup returns CDR1 LGHDT and CDR2 YNNKEL (reference sequence). The CDR3 DNA is TGTGCCAGCAGCCAAGATCTTTGGAGGACAGGGGACAATGAGCAGTTCTTC. Translating gives CASSQDLWRTGDNEQFF.

The chain recombines TRBV14 with TRBJ1-4, with D unresolved. The V end was cut by 3 bases, the J end by 1 base, with 12 bases between. Germline V lookup: CDR1 SGHDN, CDR2 FVKESK. The CDR3 consists of 16 residues. CDR3 loop: CASSQNLGRTNEKLFF. The CDR3 DNA is TGTGCCAGCAGCCAGAACCTGGGGAGAACTAATGAAAAACTGTTTTTT.

The gene calls are TRBV27 and TRBJ2-7; 7 positions agree with TRBD1. The trim removed 10 bases at V and 4 bases at J, leaving 13 bases unmatched. Germline V gene lookup returns CDR1 MNHEY and CDR2 SMNVEV (reference sequence). The CDR3 runs to 14 residues. In DNA, the CDR3 is TGTGCCACTACCTCCCGGGACAGACTTTACGAGCAGTACTTC. This encodes CATTSRDRLYEQYF.

This chain joins TRBV9 and TRBJ2-3; 10 bases map to TRBD2. The length of the CDR3 is 15 residues. Germline V lookup: CDR1 SGDLS, CDR2 YYNGEE. With V trimmed by 4 bases and J by 1 base, 3 bases remained unmatched. The CDR3: CASSPLAGGTDTQYF. In DNA form, the CDR3 reads TGTGCCAGCAGCCCCCTAGCGGGAGGCACAGATACGCAGTATTTT.

The genes are TRBV7-2 and TRBJ2-3; maybe TRBD2 (7 bases). The CDR3 length is 15 residues. CDR1 and CDR2 (germline): SGHTA, FQGNSA. Trimming cost V 5 bases and J 3 bases, with 15 bases left between them. The CDR3 reads CASSLGGGRTDTQYF. The CDR3 DNA sequence: TGTGCCAGCAGCCTAGGGGGGGGGCGGACAGATACGCAGTATTTT.

The CDR3 DNA is TGTGCCAGTAGTATATTGGCAGGGGCAACGAACACTGAAGCTTTCTTT. Its protein product is CASSILAGATNTEAFF. The V gene is TRBV19, the J gene TRBJ1-1; TRBD1 is a possible D gene (6 bases). CDR3 length equals 16 residues. The V gene lost 2 bases and the J gene lost 1 base, with 14 bases spanning the gap. From germline, CDR1 is LNHDA and CDR2 SQIVND (reference sequence).

The rearrangement joins TRBV5-1 to TRBJ1-2, with 10 positions matching TRBD1. V trimming: 2 bases; J trimming: 2 bases; junction bases outside the gene matches: 6. Germline CDR1 is SGHRS and CDR2 is YFSETQ. This CDR3 has 16 amino acids. In DNA, the CDR3 is TGCGCCAGCAGCTTTGGGGACAGGGGCCCGAACTATGGCTACACCTTC. Amino acid sequence: CASSFGDRGPNYGYTF.

This chain joins TRBV29-1 and TRBJ2-5; 7 nucleotides line up with TRBD1. The CDR3 contains 14 residues. V gave up 7 bases and J gave up 0 bases; unmatched junction bases: 8. The germline CDR1 and CDR2 sequences are SQVTM and ANQGSEA. The CDR3 here is CSALGQVYQETQYF. The CDR3 nucleotides read TGCAGCGCGCTAGGACAGGTGTACCAAGAGACCCAGTACTTC.

This clone has just one count. The chain has TRBV18 and TRBJ1-1; perhaps TRBD1 as D (5 bases). V gave up 4 bases and J gave up 3 bases, with 9 bases separating them. There are 13 residues in the CDR3. The V gene's germline CDR1 is KGHSH and CDR2 LQKENI. This CDR3 reads CASSQTRDTEAFF. CDR3 in DNA: TGTGCCAGCTCACAAACCAGGGACACTGAAGCTTTCTTT.

The rearrangement joins TRBV28 to TRBJ2-3; possibly TRBD2 for D (6 bases). The CDR3 consists of 17 residues. V was clipped by 6 bases and J by 0 bases, with 19 bases between them. The germline gives CDR1 MDHEN, CDR2 SYDVKM. The DNA of the CDR3 is TGTGCCAGCAGCGCCCCTCGGAGCGGGCAGAGCACAGATACGCAGTATTTT. It specifies CASSAPRSGQSTDTQYF.

V usage is TRBV5-1 and J usage is TRBJ2-3, with D unclear. The length of the CDR3 is 13 residues. Trimming left V 2 bases short and J 5 bases short, with 9 bases between. Germline values: CDR1 SGHRS, CDR2 YFSETQ. CDR3 amino acids: CASSFTARDTQYF. DNA of the CDR3: TGCGCCAGCAGCTTTACTGCCCGAGATACGCAGTATTTT.

The J gene is TRBJ1-4, the V gene TRBV27, with 7 bases fitting TRBD1. V lost 3 bases and J lost 4; bases outside the gene matches: 11. Per germline, CDR1 MNHEY and CDR2 SMNVEV (reference sequence). This CDR3 is 17 amino acids long. CDR3 nucleotide sequence: TGTGCCAGCAGTTTTCGGCGGACACAGGGGAGTAATGAAAAACTGTTTTTT. Its translation is CASSFRRTQGSNEKLFF. Full variable domain (remainder filled in from reference TRBV27 and TRBJ1-4): EAQVTQNPRYLITVTGKKLTVTCSQNMNHEYMSWYRQDPGLGLRQIYYSMNVEVTDKGDVPEGYKVSRKEKRNFPLILESPSPNQTSLYFCASSFRRTQGSNEKLFFGSGTQLSVL.

This rearrangement joins TRBV10-3 to TRBJ2-7, with D perhaps matching TRBD1 (7 bases). The length of the CDR3 is 14 residues. V lost 2 bases to trimming and J lost 2 bases, with 10 bases between them. The germline V gene has CDR1 ENHRY and CDR2 SYGVKD. In DNA, the CDR3 is TGTGCCATCAGTGAGCAGGGGGAGGCCTACGAGCAGTACTTC. This codes for CAISEQGEAYEQYF.

This clone came up a few times. V and J are TRBV9 and TRBJ2-1; 11 nucleotides match TRBD2. In germline, CDR1 is SGDLS, CDR2 YYNGEE. Trimming cost V 0 bases and J 5 bases; bases outside gene matches: 7. The CDR3 consists of 17 residues. The CDR3 nucleotides read TGTGCCAGCAGCGTAGCGGCTAGCGGGGGGTCCCACAATGAGCAGTTCTTC. Its protein product is CASSVAASGGSHNEQFF.

This clone was recorded once. This chain connects TRBV19 to TRBJ2-1, with 7 bases fitting TRBD1. CDR1 is LNHDA and CDR2 is SQIVND in the germline V gene (reference sequence). This CDR3 is 14 amino acids long. V lost 1 base, J lost 7 bases, and 4 bases stayed unmatched. CDR3 nucleotide sequence: TGTGCCAGTAGTATAGGGACGACAGGGAATGAGCAGTTCTTC. Protein: CASSIGTTGNEQFF.

In regard to this clone: At one boundary the junction diverges from the germline segment, which might be a read error. V is TRBV27 and J is TRBJ2-1; TRBD2 matches 11 bases. Per germline, CDR1 MNHEY and CDR2 SMNVEV (reference sequence). The CDR3 loop spans 12 amino acids. This chain's CDR3 is CASSPRLAGKVF. CDR3 coding DNA: TGTGCCAGCAGTCCCCGACTAGCGGGAAAGGTCTTC.

The chain uses TRBV7-9 and TRBJ2-3, with 8 bases aligning to TRBD2. The length of the CDR3 is 16 residues. In germline, CDR1 is SEHNR, CDR2 FQNEAQ (reference sequence). Trimming at V came to 5 bases and at J to 4 bases, leaving 11 bases not matched to a gene. The CDR3 DNA reads TGTGCCAGCAGCGAGTGGGCGGGAGGAAGGGCAGATACGCAGTATTTT. Translating it yields CASSEWAGGRADTQYF.

This sequence joins TRBV6-6 and TRBJ1-6, with TRBD1 matching 7 bases. This CDR3 is 15 amino acids long. V shed 2 bases and J 7 bases; nucleotides not matched to a gene: 5. Germline V gives CDR1 MNHNY, CDR2 SVGAGI (reference sequence). This chain's CDR3 is CASSYPGGKNSPLHF. The CDR3 bases are TGTGCCAGCAGTTACCCAGGGGGTAAAAATTCACCCCTCCACTTT.

The J gene is TRBJ1-6, the V gene TRBV7-9, with 8 bases aligning to TRBD1. The CDR3 has 18 residues. Unmatched junction bases numbered 17, after V lost 7 bases and J lost 6 bases. Germline assignment: CDR1 SEHNR and CDR2 FQNEAQ (reference sequence). The CDR3 is CASTSRLGRGQGNSPLHF. CDR3 bases: TGTGCCAGCACCTCTCGGTTGGGGCGCGGACAGGGTAATTCACCCCTCCACTTT.

The chain carries TRBV9 and TRBJ2-3, with 7 bases lining up with TRBD2. The length of the CDR3 is 15 residues. Germline CDR1 SGDLS, CDR2 YYNGEE. V lost 4 bases to trimming and J lost 1 base; unmatched junction nucleotides: 6. The CDR3 DNA reads TGTGCCAGCAGCTGGGGGGGTGAGGGCACAGATACGCAGTATTTT. Translated, it gives CASSWGGEGTDTQYF.

The chain recombines TRBV19 with TRBJ2-4, with 10 bases aligning to TRBD1. The CDR3 is 13 residues long. V was pared by 5 bases and J by 7 bases, with 2 bases of the junction left unmatched. CDR1 LNHDA and CDR2 SQIVND come from the germline V gene (reference sequence). CDR3 sequence (DNA): TGTGCCAGTAGTCAGACAGGGGGCAACATTCAGTACTTC. Amino acid sequence: CASSQTGGNIQYF.

The J gene is TRBJ2-1, the V gene TRBV6-2 or TRBV6-3; the D is unclear. Germline CDR1 and CDR2: MNHEY and SVGEGT. The CDR3 loop spans 11 amino acids. V was cut by 8 bases and J by 8 bases, with 10 bases left in between. CDR3 nucleotides: TGTGCCAGCGGCCGCCAGGATGAGCAGTTCTTC. It specifies CASGRQDEQFF.

This chain uses TRBV7-2 with TRBJ1-4; no firm D call. This CDR3 has 16 residues. The germline V gene encodes CDR1 SGHTA and CDR2 FQGNSA. V dropped 2 bases and J dropped 8 bases, with 18 bases sitting between them. The CDR3 here is CASSLRQAGIGEKLFF. The CDR3 region has the DNA TGTGCCAGCAGCTTACGGCAAGCGGGGATCGGGGAAAAACTGTTTTTT.

This chain connects TRBV18 to TRBJ2-4; TRBD2 might be the D (5 bases). From germline, CDR1 is KGHSH and CDR2 LQKENI. V lost 0 bases and J 7 bases, leaving 10 bases between the germline ends. The CDR3 is 14 residues long. The CDR3 sequence is CASSPPPGGNIQYF. The DNA of the CDR3 is TGTGCCAGCTCACCACCGCCAGGAGGTAACATTCAGTACTTC.

The chain uses TRBV25-1 and TRBJ1-1; TRBD1 matches at 8 bases. This CDR3 is built from 16 residues. V lost 4 bases to trimming and J lost 0 bases; unmatched junction nucleotides: 7. Germline CDR1 reads MGHDK; CDR2 reads SYGVNS. In DNA form, the CDR3 reads TGTGCCAGCAGTGTGGCAGGGGGCTTGATGAACACTGAAGCTTTCTTT. It is translated as CASSVAGGLMNTEAFF. The entire variable domain, with the rest obtained from reference TRBV25-1 and TRBJ1-1, is as follows: EADIYQTPRYLVIGTGKKITLECSQTMGHDKMYWYQQDPGMELHLIHYSYGVNSTEKGDLSSESTVSRIRTEHFPLTLESARPSHTSQYLCASSVAGGLMNTEAFFGQGTRLTVV.

This clone was counted once. The rearrangement uses TRBV28 and TRBJ2-7; 9 nucleotides agree with TRBD1. The CDR3 is 15 amino acids. Germline V gene lookup returns CDR1 MDHEN and CDR2 SYDVKM. J lost 5 bases, V lost 2 bases, and 7 bases had no gene match. CDR3 protein: CASSLRQGGSDEQYF. CDR3 in DNA: TGTGCCAGCAGTTTACGACAGGGGGGTAGTGACGAGCAGTACTTC.

The rearrangement uses TRBV5-6 and TRBJ2-2; 7 bases are a match to TRBD2. This CDR3 spans 15 amino acids. The germline gives CDR1 SGHDT, CDR2 YYEEEE. V dropped 4 bases and J dropped 1; count of bases not matched to a gene: 4. In nucleotides, the CDR3 is TGTGCCAGCAGCCTAGGACTAGAGAACACCGGGGAGCTGTTTTTT. This sequence encodes CASSLGLENTGELFF.